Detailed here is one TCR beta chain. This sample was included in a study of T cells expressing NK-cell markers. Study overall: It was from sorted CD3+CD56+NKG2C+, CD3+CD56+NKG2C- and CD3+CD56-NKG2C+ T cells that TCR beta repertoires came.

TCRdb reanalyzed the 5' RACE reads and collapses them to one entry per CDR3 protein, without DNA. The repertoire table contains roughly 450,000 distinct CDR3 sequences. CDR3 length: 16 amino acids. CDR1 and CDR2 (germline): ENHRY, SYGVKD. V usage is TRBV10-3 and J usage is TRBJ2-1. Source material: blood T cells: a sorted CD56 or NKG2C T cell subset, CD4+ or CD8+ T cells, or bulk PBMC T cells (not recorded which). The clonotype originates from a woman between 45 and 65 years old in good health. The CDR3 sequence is CAIRPTDGSSYNEQFF.